This TCR beta chain was captured by sequencing in a study of blood T cell repertoires in COVID-19. Study background: COVID-19 samples collected from the United States, Italy and Spain covered acute and convalescent phases. T cells, B-cell-depleted T cells, or PBMCs supplied cDNA or gDNA.

Germline assignment: CDR1 LGHDT and CDR2 YNNKEL (reference sequence). This CDR3 is built from 13 residues. J was trimmed by 4 bases and V by 6 bases; bases with no gene match: 3. Profiling relied on immunoSEQ multiplex PCR, and the TCRdb table lists in-frame clones only, not all of them. This table has approximately 230,000 clones, 85% to 90% appearing once. Donors in Cohort 3 who had recovered were those with two negative PCRs, healthcare professional clearance, or resolution of their symptoms. The sequenced material came from PBMCs or T cells enriched from blood (not recorded which). The rearrangement joins TRBV3-1 (or the pseudogene TRBV3-2) to TRBJ2-1; 7 nucleotides line up with TRBD2. The sequence was obtained from a man aged 40-55 years who had recovered from COVID-19. The CDR3: CASRLATYNEQFF. CDR3 DNA sequence: TGTGCCAGCAGACTAGCGACTTACAATGAGCAGTTCTTC.